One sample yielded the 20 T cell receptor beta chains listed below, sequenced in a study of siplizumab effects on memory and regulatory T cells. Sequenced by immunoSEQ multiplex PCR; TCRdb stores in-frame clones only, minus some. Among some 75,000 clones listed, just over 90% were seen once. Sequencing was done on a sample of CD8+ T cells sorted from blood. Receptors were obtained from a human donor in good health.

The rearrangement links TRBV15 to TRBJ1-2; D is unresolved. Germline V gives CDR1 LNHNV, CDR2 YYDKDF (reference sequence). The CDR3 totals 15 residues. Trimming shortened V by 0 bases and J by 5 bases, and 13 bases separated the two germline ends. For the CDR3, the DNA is TGTGCCACCAGCAGAGATACGTCAGAAGTATATGGCTACACCTTC. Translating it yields CATSRDTSEVYGYTF. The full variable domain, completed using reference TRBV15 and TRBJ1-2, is DAMVIQNPRYQVTQFGKPVTLSCSQTLNHNVMYWYQQKSSQAPKLLFHYYDKDFNNEADTPDNFQSRRPNTSFCFLDIRSPGLGDTAMYLCATSRDTSEVYGYTFGSGTRLTVV.

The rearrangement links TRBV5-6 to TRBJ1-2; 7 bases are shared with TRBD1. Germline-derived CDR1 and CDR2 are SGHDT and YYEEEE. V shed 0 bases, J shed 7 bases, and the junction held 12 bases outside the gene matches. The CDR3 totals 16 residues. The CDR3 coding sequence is TGTGCCAGCAGCTTGGAGGGGGACAGCCCTTTGGGTGGCTACACCTTC. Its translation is CASSLEGDSPLGGYTF.

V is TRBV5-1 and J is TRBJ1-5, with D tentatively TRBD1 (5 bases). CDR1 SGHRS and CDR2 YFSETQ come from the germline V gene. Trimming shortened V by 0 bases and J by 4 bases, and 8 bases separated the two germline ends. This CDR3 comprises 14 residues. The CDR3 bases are TGCGCCAGCAGCTTGGACGGGGGTAATCAGCCCCAGCATTTT. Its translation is CASSLDGGNQPQHF. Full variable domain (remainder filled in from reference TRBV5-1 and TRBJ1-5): KAGVTQTPRYLIKTRGQQVTLSCSPISGHRSVSWYQQTPGQGLQFLFEYFSETQRNKGNFPGRFSGRQFSNSRSEMNVSTLELGDSALYLCASSLDGGNQPQHFGDGTRLSIL.

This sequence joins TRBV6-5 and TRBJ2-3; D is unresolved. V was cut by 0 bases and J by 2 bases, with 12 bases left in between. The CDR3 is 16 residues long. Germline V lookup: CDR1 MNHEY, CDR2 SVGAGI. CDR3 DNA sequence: TGTGCCAGCAGTTACTCGCTCGACACATCCACAGATACGCAGTATTTT. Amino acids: CASSYSLDTSTDTQYF.

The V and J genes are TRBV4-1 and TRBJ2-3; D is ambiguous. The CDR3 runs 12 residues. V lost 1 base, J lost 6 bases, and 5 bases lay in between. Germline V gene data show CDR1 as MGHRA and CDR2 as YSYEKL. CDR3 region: CASSQGGDTQYF. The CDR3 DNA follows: TGCGCCAGCAGCCAAGGGGGTGATACGCAGTATTTT.

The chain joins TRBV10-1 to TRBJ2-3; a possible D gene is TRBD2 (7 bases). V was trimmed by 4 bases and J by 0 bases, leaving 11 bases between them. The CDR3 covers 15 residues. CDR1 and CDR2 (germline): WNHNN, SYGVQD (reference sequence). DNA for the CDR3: TGCGCCAGCAGTGGCGGGGGACACAGCACAGATACGCAGTATTTT. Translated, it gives CASSGGGHSTDTQYF.

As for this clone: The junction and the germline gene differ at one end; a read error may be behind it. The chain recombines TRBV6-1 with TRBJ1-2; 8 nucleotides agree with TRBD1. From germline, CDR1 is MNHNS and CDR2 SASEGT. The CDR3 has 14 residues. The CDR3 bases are TGTGCCAGCAGTCCACAGGGGGGTAACGATGGCTACACCTTC. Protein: CASSPQGGNDGYTF.

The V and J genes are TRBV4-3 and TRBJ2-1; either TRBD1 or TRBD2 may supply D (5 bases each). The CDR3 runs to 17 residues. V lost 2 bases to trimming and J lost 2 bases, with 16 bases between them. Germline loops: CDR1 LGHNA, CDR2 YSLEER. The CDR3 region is CASSQLLGESTYNEQFF. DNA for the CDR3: TGCGCCAGCAGCCAACTTCTAGGGGAGAGCACCTACAATGAGCAGTTCTTC.

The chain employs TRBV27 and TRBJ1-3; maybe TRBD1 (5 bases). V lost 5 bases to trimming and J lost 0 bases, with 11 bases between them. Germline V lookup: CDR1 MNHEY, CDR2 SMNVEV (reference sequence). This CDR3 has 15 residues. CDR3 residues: CASSRDSISGNTIYF. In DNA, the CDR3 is TGTGCCAGCAGTCGCGACAGCATCTCTGGAAACACCATATATTTT.

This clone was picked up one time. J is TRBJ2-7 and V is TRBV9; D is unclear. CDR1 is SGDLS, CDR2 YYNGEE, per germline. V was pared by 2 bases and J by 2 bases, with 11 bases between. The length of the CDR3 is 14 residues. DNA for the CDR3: TGTGCCAGCAGCGTCGGTACGGCCACCTACGAGCAGTACTTC. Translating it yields CASSVGTATYEQYF.

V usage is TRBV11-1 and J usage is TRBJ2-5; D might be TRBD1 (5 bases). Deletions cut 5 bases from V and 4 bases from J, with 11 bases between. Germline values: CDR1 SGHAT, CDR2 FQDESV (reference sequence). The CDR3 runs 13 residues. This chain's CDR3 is CASSTQDGETQYF. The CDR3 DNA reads TGTGCCAGCAGCACACAGGACGGAGAGACCCAGTACTTC.

CDR3 region: CASSSPGPGRPNTEAFF. The CDR3 DNA sequence: TGCGCCAGCAGCTCCCCCGGCCCGGGGAGACCAAACACTGAAGCTTTCTTT. This sequence joins TRBV5-1 and TRBJ1-1; D call uncertain. This CDR3 region has 17 residues. CDR1 and CDR2 from the germline V gene are SGHRS and YFSETQ. The V end was cut by 3 bases, the J end by 2 bases, with 20 bases between.

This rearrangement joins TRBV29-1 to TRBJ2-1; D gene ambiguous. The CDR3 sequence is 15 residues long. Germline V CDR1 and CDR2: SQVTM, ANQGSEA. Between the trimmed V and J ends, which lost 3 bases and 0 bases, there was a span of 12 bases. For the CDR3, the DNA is TGCAGCGTTGACATTTGGCAGGCCTCCTACAATGAGCAGTTCTTC. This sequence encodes CSVDIWQASYNEQFF.

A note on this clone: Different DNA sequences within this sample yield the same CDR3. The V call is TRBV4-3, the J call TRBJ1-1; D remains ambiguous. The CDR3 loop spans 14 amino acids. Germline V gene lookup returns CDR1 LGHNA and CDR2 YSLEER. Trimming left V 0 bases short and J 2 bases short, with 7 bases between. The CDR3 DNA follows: TGCGCCAGCAGCCAAGATAGGGCTAACACTGAAGCTTTCTTT. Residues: CASSQDRANTEAFF.

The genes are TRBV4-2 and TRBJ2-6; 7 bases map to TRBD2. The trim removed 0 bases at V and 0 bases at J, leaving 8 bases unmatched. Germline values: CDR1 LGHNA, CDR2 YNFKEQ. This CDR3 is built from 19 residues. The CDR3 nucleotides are TGTGCCAGCAGCCAAGACTGGGGAGGGACCGGCTCTGGGGCCAACGTCCTGACTTTC. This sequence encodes CASSQDWGGTGSGANVLTF.

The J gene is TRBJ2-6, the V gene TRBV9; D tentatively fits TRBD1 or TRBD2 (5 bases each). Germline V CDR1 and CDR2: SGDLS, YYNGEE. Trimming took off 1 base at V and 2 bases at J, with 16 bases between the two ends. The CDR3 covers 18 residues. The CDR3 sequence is CASSVRGAGETGANVLTF. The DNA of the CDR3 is TGTGCCAGCAGCGTAAGAGGGGCCGGGGAAACTGGGGCCAACGTCCTGACTTTC.

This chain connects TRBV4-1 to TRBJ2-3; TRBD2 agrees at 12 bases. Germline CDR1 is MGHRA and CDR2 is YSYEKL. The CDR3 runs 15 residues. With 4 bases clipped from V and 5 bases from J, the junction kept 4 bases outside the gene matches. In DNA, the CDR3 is TGCGCCAGCAGCCTTGGACTAGCGGGGAAAGATACGCAGTATTTT. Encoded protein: CASSLGLAGKDTQYF.

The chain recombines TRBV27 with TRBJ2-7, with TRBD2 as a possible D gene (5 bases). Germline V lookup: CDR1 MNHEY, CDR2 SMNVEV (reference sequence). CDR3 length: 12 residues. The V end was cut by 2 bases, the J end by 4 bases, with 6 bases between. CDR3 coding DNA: TGTGCCAGCAGTTTAACGGGGTACGAGCAGTACTTC. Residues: CASSLTGYEQYF.

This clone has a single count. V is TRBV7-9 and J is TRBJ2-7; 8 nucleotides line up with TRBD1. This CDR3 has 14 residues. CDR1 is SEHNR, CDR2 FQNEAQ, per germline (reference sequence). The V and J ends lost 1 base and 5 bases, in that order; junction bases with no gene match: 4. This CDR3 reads CASSLEDRADEQYF. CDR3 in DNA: TGTGCCAGCAGCTTAGAGGACAGGGCCGACGAGCAGTACTTC.

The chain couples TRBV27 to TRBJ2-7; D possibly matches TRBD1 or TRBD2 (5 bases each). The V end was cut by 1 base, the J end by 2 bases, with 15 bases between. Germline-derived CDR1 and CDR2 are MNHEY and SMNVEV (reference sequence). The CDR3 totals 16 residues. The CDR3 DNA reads TGTGCCAGCAGTTTATTGGCATCCCGGGACCCCTACGAGCAGTACTTC. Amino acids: CASSLLASRDPYEQYF.